This TCR beta chain came from a study of blood T cell repertoires in COVID-19. Study-level background: Acute and convalescent COVID-19 samples came from the United States, Italy and Spain. The analysed material was cDNA or gDNA that came from T cells, B-cell-depleted T cells, or PBMCs.

Original data processing: How many nucleated cells were present was estimated from reference gene primer amplification. Data came from immunoSEQ multiplex PCR; TCRdb stores just in-frame clones and leaves some out. The V and J calls and the clone size are those of that table, but D and trimming were determined from the DNA. The table shows roughly 350,000 clones, with 92% occurring only once. Germline lookup yields CDR1 SGHRS and CDR2 YFSETQ. With 2 bases removed from V and 8 bases from J, the gap between germline ends came to 13 bases. The CDR3 has 13 residues. The clonotype was recovered from a woman aged 25-40 years who had recovered from COVID-19. The V call is TRBV5-1, the J call TRBJ1-2; the D gene is possibly TRBD1 (6 bases). Sequenced sample: PBMCs or T cells enriched from blood (not recorded which). As DNA, the CDR3 is TGCGCCAGCAGCTTCTCAGGGGCAGAAGGCTACACCTTC. It specifies CASSFSGAEGYTF.